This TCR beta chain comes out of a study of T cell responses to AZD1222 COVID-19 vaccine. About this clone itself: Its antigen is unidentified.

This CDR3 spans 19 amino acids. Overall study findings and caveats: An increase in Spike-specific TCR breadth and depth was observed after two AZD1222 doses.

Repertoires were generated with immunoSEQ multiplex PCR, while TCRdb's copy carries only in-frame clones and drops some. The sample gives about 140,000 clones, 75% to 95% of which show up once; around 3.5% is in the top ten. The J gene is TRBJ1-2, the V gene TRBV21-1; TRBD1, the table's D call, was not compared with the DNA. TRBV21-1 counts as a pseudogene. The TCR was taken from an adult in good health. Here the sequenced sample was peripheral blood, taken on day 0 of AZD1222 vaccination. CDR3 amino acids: CASSQGSRDRKPGGYGYTF. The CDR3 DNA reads TGTGCCAGCTCACAAGGTAGCCGGGACAGGAAACCTGGGGGCTATGGCTACACCTTC.